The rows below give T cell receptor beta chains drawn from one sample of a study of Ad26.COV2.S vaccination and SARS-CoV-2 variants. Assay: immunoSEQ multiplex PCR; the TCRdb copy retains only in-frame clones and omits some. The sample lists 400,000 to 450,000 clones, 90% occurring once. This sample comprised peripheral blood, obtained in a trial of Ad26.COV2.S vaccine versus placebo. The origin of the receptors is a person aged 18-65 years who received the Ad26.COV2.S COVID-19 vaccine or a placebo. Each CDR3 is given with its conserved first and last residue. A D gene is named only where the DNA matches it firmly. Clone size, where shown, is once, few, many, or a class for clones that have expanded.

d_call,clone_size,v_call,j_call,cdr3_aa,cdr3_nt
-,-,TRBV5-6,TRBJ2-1,CASSPDGRGINEQFF,TGTGCCAGCAGCCCGGACGGTAGGGGCATCAATGAGCAGTTCTTC
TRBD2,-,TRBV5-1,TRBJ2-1,CASSSRLAGVVEQFF,TGCGCCAGCAGCTCCCGACTAGCGGGAGTAGTTGAGCAGTTCTTC
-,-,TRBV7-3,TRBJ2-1,CASSSRTRHNEQFF,TGTGCCAGCAGCTCCCGGACAAGACACAATGAGCAGTTCTTC
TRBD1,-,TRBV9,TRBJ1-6,CASSVGLTGGTSPLHF,TGTGCCAGCAGCGTAGGTTTGACAGGGGGCACTTCACCCCTCCACTTT
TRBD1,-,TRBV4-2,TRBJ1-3,CASSQVQGYGNTIYF,TGTGCCAGCAGCCAAGTACAGGGGTATGGAAACACCATATATTTT
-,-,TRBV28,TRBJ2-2,CASSSLTANTGELFF,TGTGCCAGCAGTTCCCTCACAGCGAACACCGGGGAGCTGTTTTTT
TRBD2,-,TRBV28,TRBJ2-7,CASSPNLAGNSYEQYF,TGTGCCAGCAGTCCAAATCTAGCGGGCAACTCCTACGAGCAGTACTTC
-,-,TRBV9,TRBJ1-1,CASSVAVGSTEAFF,TGTGCCAGCAGCGTAGCCGTGGGGAGCACTGAAGCTTTCTTT
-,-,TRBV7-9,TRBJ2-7,CASSLARVFSQSYEQYF,TGTGCCAGCAGCTTAGCGCGGGTTTTCAGCCAGTCCTACGAGCAGTACTTC
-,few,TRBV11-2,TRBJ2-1,CASSLGGRSNEQFF,TGTGCCAGCAGCTTAGGCGGTAGAAGTAATGAGCAGTTCTTC
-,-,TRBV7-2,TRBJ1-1,CASSLSGGRIGTEAFF,TGTGCCAGCAGCTTATCCGGGGGCAGGATTGGTACTGAAGCTTTCTTT
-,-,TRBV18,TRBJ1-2,CASSPQQAPSNYGYTF,TGTGCCAGCTCACCACAACAGGCCCCTTCTAACTATGGCTACACCTTC
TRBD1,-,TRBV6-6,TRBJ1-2,CASSQPSGTGALYGYTF,TGTGCCAGCAGTCAACCTTCCGGGACAGGGGCCCTCTATGGCTACACCTTC
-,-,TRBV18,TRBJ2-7,CASSPQYRDHEQYF,TGTGCCAGCTCACCGCAGTACAGGGATCACGAGCAGTACTTC
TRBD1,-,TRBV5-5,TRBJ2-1,CASSIGQANPEQFF,TGTGCCAGCAGCATCGGACAGGCAAACCCTGAGCAGTTCTTC
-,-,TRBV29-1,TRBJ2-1,CSVVGLFGYNEQFF,TGCAGCGTTGTTGGGCTATTCGGCTACAATGAGCAGTTCTTC
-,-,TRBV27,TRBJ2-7,CASSFVSGYGYEQYF,TGTGCCAGCAGTTTTGTAAGCGGGTATGGCTACGAGCAGTACTTC
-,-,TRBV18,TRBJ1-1,CASSLNRKNTEAFF,TGTGCCAGCTCACTCAACAGGAAGAACACTGAAGCTTTCTTT
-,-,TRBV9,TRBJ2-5,CASSVYGQQETQYF,TGTGCCAGCAGCGTATACGGACAGCAAGAGACCCAGTACTTC
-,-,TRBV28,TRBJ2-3,CASQTPAPGGTDTQYF,TGTGCCAGCCAAACCCCCGCGCCGGGAGGCACAGATACGCAGTATTTT
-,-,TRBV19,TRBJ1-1,CASSVRDFGTEAFF,TGTGCCAGTAGTGTCAGGGATTTTGGCACTGAAGCTTTCTTT
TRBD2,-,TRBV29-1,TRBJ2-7,CSVGLAGVVSYEQYF,TGCAGCGTCGGGCTAGCGGGAGTAGTCTCCTACGAGCAGTACTTC
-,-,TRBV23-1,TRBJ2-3,CASSQSPPEATDTQYF,TGCGCCAGCAGTCAATCCCCCCCCGAGGCCACAGATACGCAGTATTTT
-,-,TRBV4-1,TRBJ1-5,CASSQVGGSENQPQHF,TGCGCCAGCAGCCAAGTGGGGGGGTCGGAGAATCAGCCCCAGCATTTT
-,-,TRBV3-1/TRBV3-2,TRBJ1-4,CAVVANEKLFF,TGTGCGGTAGTGGCTAATGAAAAACTGTTTTTT
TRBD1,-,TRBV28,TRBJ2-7,CASRPAGQGSYEQYF,TGTGCCAGCAGGCCAGCGGGACAGGGATCCTACGAGCAGTACTTC
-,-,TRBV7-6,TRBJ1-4,CASSLSVFSNEKLFF,TGTGCCAGCAGCTTAAGTGTTTTCAGTAATGAAAAACTGTTTTTT
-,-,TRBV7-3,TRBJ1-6,CASSLSGFNSPLHF,TGTGCCAGCAGCTTATCTGGATTTAATTCACCCCTCCACTTT
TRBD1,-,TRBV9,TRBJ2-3,CASSVGQGDTQYF,TGTGCCAGCAGCGTAGGACAGGGAGATACGCAGTATTTT
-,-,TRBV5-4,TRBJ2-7,CASSFLASENYEQYF,TGTGCCAGCAGCTTCCTTGCTAGCGAAAACTACGAGCAGTACTTC
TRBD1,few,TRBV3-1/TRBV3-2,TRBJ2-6,CASTPEGARGANVLTF,TGTGCCAGCACGCCCGAGGGGGCGCGGGGGGCCAACGTCCTGACTTTC
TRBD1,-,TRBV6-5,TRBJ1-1,CASSYPQGGGTEAFF,TGTGCCAGCAGTTACCCGCAGGGGGGCGGCACTGAAGCTTTCTTT
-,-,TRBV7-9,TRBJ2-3,CASSLSGPSTDTQYF,TGTGCCAGCAGCTTATCAGGGCCAAGCACAGATACGCAGTATTTT
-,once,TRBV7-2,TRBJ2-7,CASSLDGSGYEQYF,TGTGCCAGCAGCTTGGACGGCAGCGGTTACGAGCAGTACTTC
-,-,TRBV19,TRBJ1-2,CASSIDGGGIYGYTF,TGTGCCAGTAGTATAGATGGGGGCGGTATCTATGGCTACACCTTC
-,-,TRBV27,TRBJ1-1,CASSPPGANTEAFF,TGTGCCAGCAGCCCACCAGGGGCGAACACTGAAGCTTTCTTT
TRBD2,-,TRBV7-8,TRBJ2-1,CASSLWTSGDNEQFF,TGTGCCAGCAGCTTATGGACTAGCGGAGACAATGAGCAGTTCTTC
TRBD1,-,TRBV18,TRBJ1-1,CASSPGDRGPTEAFF,TGTGCCAGCTCACCAGGAGACAGGGGGCCCACTGAAGCTTTCTTT
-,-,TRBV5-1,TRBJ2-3,CASSLGGQTTDTQYF,TGCGCCAGCAGCTTGGGGGGGCAGACCACAGATACGCAGTATTTT
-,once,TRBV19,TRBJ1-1,CATIRWDTEAFF,TGTGCCACAATTAGGTGGGACACTGAAGCTTTCTTT
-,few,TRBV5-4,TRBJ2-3,CASSLAGGTDTQYF,TGTGCCAGCAGCTTGGCGGGAGGCACAGATACGCAGTATTTT
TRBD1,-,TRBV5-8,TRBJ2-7,CASSGYRGNEQYF,TGTGCCAGCAGCGGGTACAGGGGCAACGAGCAGTACTTC
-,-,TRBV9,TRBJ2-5,CASGKASTGMAQYF,TGTGCCAGCGGCAAAGCGAGTACAGGGATGGCCCAGTACTTC
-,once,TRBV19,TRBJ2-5,CASSMGAASETQYF,TGTGCCAGTAGTATGGGGGCCGCGTCGGAGACCCAGTACTTC
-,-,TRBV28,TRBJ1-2,CASRTPGSDYGYTF,TGTGCCAGCAGGACCCCCGGGTCCGACTATGGCTACACCTTC
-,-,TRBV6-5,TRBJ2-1,CASLSESSYNEQFF,TGTGCCAGCTTGAGCGAGAGCTCCTACAATGAGCAGTTCTTC
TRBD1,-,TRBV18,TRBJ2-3,CASSSTGQDTQYF,TGTGCCAGCTCGTCGACAGGGCAAGATACGCAGTATTTT